This T cell receptor (beta chain) came from a study of shared clonotypes between healthy human individuals. Repertoires were generated with immunoSEQ multiplex PCR, while TCRdb's copy carries only in-frame clones and drops some. The sample carries 2 million to 2.5 million clones, 90% to 96% recorded once. The CDR3 is 18 residues long. V gave up 1 base and J gave up 4 bases, with 19 bases separating them. CDR1 and CDR2 (germline): KGHSY, FQNENV. The rearrangement links TRBV16 to TRBJ2-2; TRBD1 is a possible D gene (5 bases). Specimen: naive CD4+ T cells sorted from blood. Subset in this sample: CD45RA+ positively selected. This TCR was recovered from a young man in good health. The CDR3 spells CASSQFRQPRSSTGELFF. The CDR3 DNA reads TGTGCCAGCAGCCAATTCCGACAGCCAAGGAGTAGCACCGGGGAGCTGTTTTTT.